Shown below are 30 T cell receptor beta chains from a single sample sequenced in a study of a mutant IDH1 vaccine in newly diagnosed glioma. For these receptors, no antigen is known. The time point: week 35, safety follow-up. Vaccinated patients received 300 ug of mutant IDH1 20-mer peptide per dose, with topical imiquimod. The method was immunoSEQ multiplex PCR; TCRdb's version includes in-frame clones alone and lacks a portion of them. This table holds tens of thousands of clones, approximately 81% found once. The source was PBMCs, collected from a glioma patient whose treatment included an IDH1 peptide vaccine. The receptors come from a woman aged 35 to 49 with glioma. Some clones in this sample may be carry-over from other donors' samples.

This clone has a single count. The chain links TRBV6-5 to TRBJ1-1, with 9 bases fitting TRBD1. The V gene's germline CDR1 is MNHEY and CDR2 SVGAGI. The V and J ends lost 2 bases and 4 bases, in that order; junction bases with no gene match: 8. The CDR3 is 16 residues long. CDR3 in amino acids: CASSYTQGARSTEAFF. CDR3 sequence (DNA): TGTGCCAGCAGTTACACACAGGGGGCTCGTAGCACTGAAGCTTTCTTT.

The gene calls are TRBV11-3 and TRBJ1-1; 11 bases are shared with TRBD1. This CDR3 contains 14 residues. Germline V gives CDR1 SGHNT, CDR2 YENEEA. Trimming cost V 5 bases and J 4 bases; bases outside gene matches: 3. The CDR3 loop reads CASSPGTGGTEAFF. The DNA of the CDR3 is TGTGCCAGCAGCCCCGGGACAGGGGGCACTGAAGCTTTCTTT. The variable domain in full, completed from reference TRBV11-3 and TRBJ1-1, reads EAGVVQSPRYKIIEKKQPVAFWCNPISGHNTLYWYLQNLGQGPELLIRYENEEAVDDSQLPKDRFSAERLKGVDSTLKIQPAELGDSAVYLCASSPGTGGTEAFFGQGTRLTVV.

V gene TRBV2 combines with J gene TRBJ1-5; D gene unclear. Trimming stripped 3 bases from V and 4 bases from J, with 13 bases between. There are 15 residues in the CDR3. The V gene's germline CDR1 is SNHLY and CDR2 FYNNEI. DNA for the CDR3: TGTGCCAGCAGTGATCGTCGAGCTAATAATCAGCCCCAGCATTTT. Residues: CASSDRRANNQPQHF.

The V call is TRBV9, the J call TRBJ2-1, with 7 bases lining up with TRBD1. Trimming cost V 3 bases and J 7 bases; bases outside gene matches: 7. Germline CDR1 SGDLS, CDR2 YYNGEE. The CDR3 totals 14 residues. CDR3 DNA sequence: TGTGCCAGCAGCGGGAGCCCGGACAGGAATGAGCAGTTCTTC. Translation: CASSGSPDRNEQFF.

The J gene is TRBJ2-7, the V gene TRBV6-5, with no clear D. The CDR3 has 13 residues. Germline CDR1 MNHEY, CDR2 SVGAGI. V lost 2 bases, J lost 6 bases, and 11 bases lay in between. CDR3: CASSYSGSPEQYF. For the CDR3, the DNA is TGTGCCAGCAGTTACAGTGGATCCCCCGAGCAGTACTTC.

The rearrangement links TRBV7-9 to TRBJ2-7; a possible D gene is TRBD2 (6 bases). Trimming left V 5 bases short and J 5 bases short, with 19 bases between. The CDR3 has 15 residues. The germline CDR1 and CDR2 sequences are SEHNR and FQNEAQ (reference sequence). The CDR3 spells CASSIPGRSAHEQYF. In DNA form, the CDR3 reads TGTGCCAGCAGCATACCCGGGAGAAGCGCCCACGAGCAGTACTTC.

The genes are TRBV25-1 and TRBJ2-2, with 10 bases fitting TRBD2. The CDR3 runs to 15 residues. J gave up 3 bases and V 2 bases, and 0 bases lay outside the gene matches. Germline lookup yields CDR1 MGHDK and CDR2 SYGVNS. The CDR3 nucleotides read TGTGCCAGCAGTGAAGGGACTAGCGACACCGGGGAGCTGTTTTTT. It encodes CASSEGTSDTGELFF.

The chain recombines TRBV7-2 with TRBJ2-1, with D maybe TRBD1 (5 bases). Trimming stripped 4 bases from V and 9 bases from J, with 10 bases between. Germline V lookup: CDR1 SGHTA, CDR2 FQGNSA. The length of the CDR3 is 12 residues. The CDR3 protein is CASSSSRGEQFF. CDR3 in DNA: TGTGCCAGCAGCTCTTCTAGGGGTGAGCAGTTCTTC.

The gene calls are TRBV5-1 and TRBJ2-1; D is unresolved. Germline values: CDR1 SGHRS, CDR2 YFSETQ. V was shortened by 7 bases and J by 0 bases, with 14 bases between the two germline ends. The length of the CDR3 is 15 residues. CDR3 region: CASSADHPSYNEQFF. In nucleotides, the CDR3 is TGCGCCAGCTCGGCAGACCACCCCTCCTACAATGAGCAGTTCTTC.

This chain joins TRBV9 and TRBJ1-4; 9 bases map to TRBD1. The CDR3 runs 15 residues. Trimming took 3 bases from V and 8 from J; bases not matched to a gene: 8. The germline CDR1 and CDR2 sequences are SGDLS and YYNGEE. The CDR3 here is CASSEGTGLVEKLFF. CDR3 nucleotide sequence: TGTGCCAGCAGCGAGGGGACAGGGTTGGTAGAAAAACTGTTTTTT.

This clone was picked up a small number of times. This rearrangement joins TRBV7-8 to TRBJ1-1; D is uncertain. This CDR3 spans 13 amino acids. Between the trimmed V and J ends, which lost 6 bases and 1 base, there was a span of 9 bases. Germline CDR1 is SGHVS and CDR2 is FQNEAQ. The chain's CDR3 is CASRARGNTEAFF. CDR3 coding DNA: TGTGCCAGCAGGGCTCGAGGGAACACTGAAGCTTTCTTT.

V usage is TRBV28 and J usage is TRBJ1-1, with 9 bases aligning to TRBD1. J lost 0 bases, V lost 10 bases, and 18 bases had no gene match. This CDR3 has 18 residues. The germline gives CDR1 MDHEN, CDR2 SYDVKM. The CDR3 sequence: CATLRQGGTLRMNTEAFF. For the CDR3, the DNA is TGTGCCACGCTAAGACAGGGGGGAACTCTCCGGATGAACACTGAAGCTTTCTTT.

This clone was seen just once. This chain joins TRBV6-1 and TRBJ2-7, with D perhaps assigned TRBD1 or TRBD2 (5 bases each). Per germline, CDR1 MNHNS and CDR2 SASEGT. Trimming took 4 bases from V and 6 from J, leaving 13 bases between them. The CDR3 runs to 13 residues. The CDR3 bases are TGTGCCAGCAGTGTATTGGGGGAAACCGAGCAGTACTTC. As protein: CASSVLGETEQYF.

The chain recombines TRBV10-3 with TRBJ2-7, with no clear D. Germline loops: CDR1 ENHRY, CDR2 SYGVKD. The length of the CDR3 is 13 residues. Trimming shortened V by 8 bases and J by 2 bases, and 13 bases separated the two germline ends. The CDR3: CAIGLGTPYEQYF. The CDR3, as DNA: TGTGCCATCGGCCTGGGAACCCCCTACGAGCAGTACTTC.

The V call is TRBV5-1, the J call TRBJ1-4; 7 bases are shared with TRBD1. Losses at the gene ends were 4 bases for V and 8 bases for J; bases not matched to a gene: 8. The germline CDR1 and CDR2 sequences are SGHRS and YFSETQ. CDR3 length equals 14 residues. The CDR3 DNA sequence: TGCGCCAGCAGCGAGGGACAGCCCGCGGAAAAACTGTTTTTT. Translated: CASSEGQPAEKLFF.

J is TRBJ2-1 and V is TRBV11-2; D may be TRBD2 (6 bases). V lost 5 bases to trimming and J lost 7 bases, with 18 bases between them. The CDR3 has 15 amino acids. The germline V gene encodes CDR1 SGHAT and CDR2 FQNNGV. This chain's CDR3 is CASSPAGLTENEQFF. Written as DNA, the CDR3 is TGTGCCAGCAGCCCGGCGGGATTAACTGAAAATGAGCAGTTCTTC.

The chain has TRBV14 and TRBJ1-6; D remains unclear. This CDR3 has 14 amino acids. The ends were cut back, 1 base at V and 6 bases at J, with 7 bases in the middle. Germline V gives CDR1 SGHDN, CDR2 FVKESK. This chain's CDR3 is CASSQVGFNSPLHF. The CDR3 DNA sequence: TGTGCCAGCAGCCAAGTTGGCTTTAATTCACCCCTCCACTTT.

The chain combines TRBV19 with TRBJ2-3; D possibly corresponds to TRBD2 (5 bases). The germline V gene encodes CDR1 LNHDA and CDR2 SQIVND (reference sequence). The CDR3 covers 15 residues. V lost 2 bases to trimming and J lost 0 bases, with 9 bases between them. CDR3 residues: CASSIKRTSTDTQYF. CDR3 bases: TGTGCCAGTAGTATAAAGCGGACTAGCACAGATACGCAGTATTTT. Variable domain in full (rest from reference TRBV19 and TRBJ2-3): DGGITQSPKYLFRKEGQNVTLSCEQNLNHDAMYWYRQDPGQGLRLIYYSQIVNDFQKGDIAEGYSVSREKKESFPLTVTSAQKNPTAFYLCASSIKRTSTDTQYFGPGTRLTVL.

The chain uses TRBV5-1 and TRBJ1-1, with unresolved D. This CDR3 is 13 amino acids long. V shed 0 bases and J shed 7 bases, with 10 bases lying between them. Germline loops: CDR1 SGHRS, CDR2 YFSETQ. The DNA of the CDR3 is TGCGCCAGCAGCTTGGTTTTGCCAGGTGAAGCTTTCTTT. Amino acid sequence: CASSLVLPGEAFF.

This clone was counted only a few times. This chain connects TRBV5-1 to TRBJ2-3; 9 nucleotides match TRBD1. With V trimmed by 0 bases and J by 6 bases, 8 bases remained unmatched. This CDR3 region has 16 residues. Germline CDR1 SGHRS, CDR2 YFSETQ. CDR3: CASSLGTGGAGDTQYF. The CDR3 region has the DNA TGCGCCAGCAGCTTGGGCACAGGGGGCGCGGGGGATACGCAGTATTTT.

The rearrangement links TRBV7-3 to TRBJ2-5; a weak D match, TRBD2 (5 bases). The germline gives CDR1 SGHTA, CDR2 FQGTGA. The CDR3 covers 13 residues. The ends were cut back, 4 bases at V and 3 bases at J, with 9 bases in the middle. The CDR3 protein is CASSSGMKETQYF. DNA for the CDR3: TGTGCCAGCAGCTCGGGGATGAAAGAGACCCAGTACTTC. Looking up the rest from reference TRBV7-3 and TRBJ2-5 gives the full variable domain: GAGVSQTPSNKVTEKGKYVELRCDPISGHTALYWYRQSLGQGPEFLIYFQGTGAADDSGLPNDRFFAVRPEGSVSTLKIQRTERGDSAVYLCASSSGMKETQYFGPGTRLLVL.

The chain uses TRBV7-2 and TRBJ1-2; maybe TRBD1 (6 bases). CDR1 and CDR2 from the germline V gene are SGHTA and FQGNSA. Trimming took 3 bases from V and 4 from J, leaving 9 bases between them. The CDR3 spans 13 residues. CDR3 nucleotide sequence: TGTGCCAGCAGCTTGGGGGACACCTATGGCTACACCTTC. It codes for CASSLGDTYGYTF.

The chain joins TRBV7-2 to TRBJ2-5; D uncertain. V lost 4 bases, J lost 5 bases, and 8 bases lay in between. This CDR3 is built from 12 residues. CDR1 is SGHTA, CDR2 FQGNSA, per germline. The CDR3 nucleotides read TGTGCCAGCAGCTCCTCCCTGGAGACCCAGTACTTC. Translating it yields CASSSSLETQYF.

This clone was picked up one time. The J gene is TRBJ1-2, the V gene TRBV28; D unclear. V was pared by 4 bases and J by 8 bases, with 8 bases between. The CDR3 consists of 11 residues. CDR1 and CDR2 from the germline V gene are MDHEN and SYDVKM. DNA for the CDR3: TGTGCCAGCAGTTCCCCGTCAGGCTACACCTTC. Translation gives CASSSPSGYTF.

The CDR3 here is CATSRDQNQPQHF. CDR3 DNA sequence: TGTGCCACCAGCAGAGATCAGAATCAGCCCCAGCATTTT. The chain carries TRBV15 and TRBJ1-5; D call uncertain. The germline CDR1 and CDR2 sequences are LNHNV and YYDKDF (reference sequence). The CDR3 has 13 residues. V was shortened by 0 bases and J by 4 bases, with 4 bases between the two germline ends.

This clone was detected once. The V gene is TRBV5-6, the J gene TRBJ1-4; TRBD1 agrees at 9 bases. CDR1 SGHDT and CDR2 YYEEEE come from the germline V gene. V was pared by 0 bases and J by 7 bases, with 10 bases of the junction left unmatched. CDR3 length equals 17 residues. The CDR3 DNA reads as TGTGCCAGCAGCTTGGTACAGGGGGCGGGGGTAGGTGAAAAACTGTTTTTT. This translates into CASSLVQGAGVGEKLFF.

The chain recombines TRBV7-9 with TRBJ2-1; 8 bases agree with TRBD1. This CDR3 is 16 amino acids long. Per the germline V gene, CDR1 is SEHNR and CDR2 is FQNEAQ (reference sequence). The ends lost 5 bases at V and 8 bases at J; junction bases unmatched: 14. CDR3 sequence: CASSTAWTGSVDEQFF. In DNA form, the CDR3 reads TGTGCCAGCAGCACTGCTTGGACAGGGTCCGTCGATGAGCAGTTCTTC.

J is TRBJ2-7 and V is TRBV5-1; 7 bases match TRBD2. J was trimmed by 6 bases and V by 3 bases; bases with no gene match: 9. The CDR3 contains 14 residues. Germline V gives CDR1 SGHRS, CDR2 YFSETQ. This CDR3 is CASSSAAGVLEQYF. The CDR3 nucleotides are TGCGCCAGCAGCTCGGCGGCGGGAGTGCTCGAGCAGTACTTC.

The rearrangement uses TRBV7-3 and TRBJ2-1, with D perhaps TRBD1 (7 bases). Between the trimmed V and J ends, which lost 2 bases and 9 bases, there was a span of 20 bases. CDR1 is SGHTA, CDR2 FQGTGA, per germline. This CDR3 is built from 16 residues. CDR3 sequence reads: CASSLYGQGGIGEQFF. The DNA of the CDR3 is TGTGCCAGCAGCTTATATGGCCAGGGGGGCATCGGTGAGCAGTTCTTC. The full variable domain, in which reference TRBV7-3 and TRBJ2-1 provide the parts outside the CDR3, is GAGVSQTPSNKVTEKGKYVELRCDPISGHTALYWYRQSLGQGPEFLIYFQGTGAADDSGLPNDRFFAVRPEGSVSTLKIQRTERGDSAVYLCASSLYGQGGIGEQFFGPGTRLTVL.

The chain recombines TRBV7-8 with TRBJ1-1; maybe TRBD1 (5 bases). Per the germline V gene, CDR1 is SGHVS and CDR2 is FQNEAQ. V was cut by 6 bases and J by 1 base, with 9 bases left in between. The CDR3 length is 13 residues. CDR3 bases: TGTGCCAGCAGGTTGGGGCAGAACACTGAAGCTTTCTTT. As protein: CASRLGQNTEAFF.